A single sample gave rise to the 20 T cell receptor beta chains below, sequenced in a study of T cells in Graves' hyperthyroidism and ophthalmopathy. The investigators amplified TCR beta CDR3 regions from RNA transcripts. The HTBI primer set was used in a first-round RT-PCR of the TCR CDR3. In TCRdb, the multiplex PCR reads were re-called with MiXCR into one record per CDR3 protein. Of more than 450,000 distinct CDR3 sequences listed, 12% to 15% are singletons. Sequenced input: blood. Source of these receptors: a middle-aged woman with Graves' hyperthyroidism.

This clonotype appeared many times. The genes are TRBV2 and TRBJ2-7; tentatively, D is TRBD1 (6 bases). Trimming left V 8 bases short and J 9 bases short, with 23 bases between. In germline, CDR1 is SNHLY, CDR2 FYNNEI. This CDR3 is 14 amino acids long. The CDR3 sequence: CASGRGGGPGGQYF. DNA for the CDR3: TGTGCCAGCGGCCGGGGTGGGGGCCCAGGTGGGCAGTACTTC.

This clonotype was detected many times. V is TRBV12-3 or TRBV12-4 and J is TRBJ2-4; D is undetermined. The ends were cut back, 2 bases at V and 1 base at J, with 6 bases in the middle. The CDR3 sequence is 14 residues long. The CDR3: CASSLYGAKNIQYF. The CDR3 DNA follows: TGTGCCAGCAGTTTATATGGGGCCAAAAACATTCAGTACTTC.

This clonotype was counted between two and nine times. The chain has TRBV14 and TRBJ1-1; weak D call: TRBD1 (5 bases). Trimming cost V 3 bases and J 1 base, with 12 bases left between them. The CDR3 has 15 amino acids. The germline gives CDR1 SGHDN, CDR2 FVKESK. CDR3 nucleotide sequence: TGTGCCAGCAGCCAGATGGGACGTAAGAACACTGAAGCTTTCTTT. Amino acids: CASSQMGRKNTEAFF.

This chain links TRBV29-1 with TRBJ2-3; 9 bases line up with TRBD2. Germline V gene lookup returns CDR1 SQVTM and CDR2 ANQGSEA. The length of the CDR3 is 14 residues. J gave up 5 bases and V 4 bases, and 7 bases lay outside the gene matches. The CDR3 DNA is TGCAGCGTTGCGCGGGAGGGTTCCTTAGATACGCAGTATTTT. This gives the protein CSVAREGSLDTQYF.

The table lists this clonotype with many counts. This chain joins TRBV20-1 and TRBJ1-1; 9 bases line up with TRBD1. Looked up from germline, CDR1 is DFQATT and CDR2 is SNEGSKA (reference sequence). The CDR3 covers 12 residues. J was trimmed by 6 bases and V by 6 bases; bases with no gene match: 5. CDR3 nucleotides: TGCAGTGCAGAAGGGACAGGGCCTGAAGCTTTCTTT. Protein product: CSAEGTGPEAFF.

This clonotype has a count of ten or more. J is TRBJ2-3 and V is TRBV30; D might be TRBD2 (5 bases). This CDR3 is 13 amino acids long. V lost 1 base to trimming and J lost 5 bases, with 10 bases between them. The germline V gene has CDR1 GTSNPN and CDR2 SVGIG (reference sequence). The CDR3 reads CAWSAMGRDTQYF. CDR3 coding DNA: TGTGCCTGGAGTGCGATGGGGAGAGATACGCAGTATTTT.

In regard to this clonotype: One end of the junction varies from germline; a read error may be responsible. The genes are TRBV7-6 and TRBJ1-3, with D possibly being TRBD1 (5 bases). The CDR3 is made up of 14 amino acids. CDR1 and CDR2 from the germline V gene are SGHVS and FNYEAQ. The CDR3 loop is CASSLGDSGNAIYF. CDR3 sequence (DNA): TGTGCCAGCAGCTTAGGGGACTCTGGAAACGCCATATATTTT.

The chain joins TRBV28 to TRBJ2-7; the match to TRBD2 covers 9 bases. There are 15 residues in the CDR3. Germline V gene data show CDR1 as MDHEN and CDR2 as SYDVKM. Germline trimming cut 6 bases from V and 5 bases from J; bases unmatched to any gene: 11. The CDR3 protein is CASRIGLARSHEQYF. The DNA for the CDR3 is TGTGCCAGCAGAATTGGACTAGCGCGATCCCACGAGCAGTACTTC.

This clonotype has a handful of counts. One end of the junction varies from germline; a read error may be responsible. This sequence joins TRBV20-1 and TRBJ2-7; D call uncertain. Germline loops: CDR1 DFQATT, CDR2 SNEGSKA (reference sequence). The CDR3 covers 13 residues. This chain's CDR3 is CSAREGFSYKQYF. Here the CDR3 DNA reads TGCAGTGCTAGAGAGGGTTTTTCCTACAAGCAGTACTTC.

A word on this clonotype: A clone one base away is much larger, so this may be a read error. V and J are TRBV5-1 and TRBJ2-3; possibly TRBD2 for D (5 bases). The CDR3 runs 18 residues. CDR1 is SGHRS, CDR2 YFSETQ, per germline. The V end was cut by 4 bases, the J end by 1 base, with 22 bases between. The CDR3 bases are TGCGCCAGCAGCCATCAGTTCTTTCTTGGGCGGGGCACAGATACGCAGTATTTT. Translated, it gives CASSHQFFLGRGTDTQYF. The whole variable domain, filled in from reference TRBV5-1 and TRBJ2-3, reads KAGVTQTPRYLIKTRGQQVTLSCSPISGHRSVSWYQQTPGQGLQFLFEYFSETQRNKGNFPGRFSGRQFSNSRSEMNVSTLELGDSALYLCASSHQFFLGRGTDTQYFGPGTRLTVL.

As concerns this clonotype: This may be a read error: a much more frequent sequence differs by one nucleotide. This chain links TRBV6-1 with TRBJ1-1, with a possible D match to TRBD1 (6 bases). Germline loops: CDR1 MNHNS, CDR2 SASEGT. V was trimmed by 5 bases and J by 4 bases, leaving 17 bases between them. This CDR3 region has 15 residues. In nucleotides, the CDR3 is TGTGCCAGCAGTACCGCGACACAGGGAATCACTGAAGCTTTCTTT. Its translation is CASSTATQGITEAFF.

The chain combines TRBV6-5 with TRBJ1-6; no reliable D call. Looked up from germline, CDR1 is MNHEY and CDR2 is SVGAGI. This CDR3 region has 15 residues. V lost 0 bases and J 10 bases, leaving 13 bases between the germline ends. The CDR3 sequence: CASSYSKRVDSPLHF. The CDR3 DNA is TGTGCCAGCAGTTACTCGAAAAGGGTAGACTCACCCCTCCACTTT.

The V gene is TRBV20-1, the J gene TRBJ2-2; 10 positions agree with TRBD2. Germline-derived CDR1 and CDR2 are DFQATT and SNEGSKA (reference sequence). This CDR3 has 14 residues. V trimming: 6 bases; J trimming: 1 base; junction bases outside the gene matches: 2. CDR3 protein: CSARLAGNTGELFF. The CDR3 bases are TGCAGTGCACGACTAGCGGGGAACACCGGGGAGCTGTTTTTT.

This clonotype was recorded at least ten times. The J gene is TRBJ2-1, the V gene TRBV27, with 7 bases that match TRBD1. Looked up from germline, CDR1 is MNHEY and CDR2 is SMNVEV (reference sequence). This CDR3 comprises 17 residues. The junction had 13 bases not matched to a gene; V was cut back by 0 bases and J by 8 bases. CDR3 DNA sequence: TGTGCCAGCAGTTTATCCGTCCCAGGGGGTATTATGGATGAGCAGTTCTTC. As protein: CASSLSVPGGIMDEQFF.

In this sample, this clonotype turned up a few times. V gene TRBV4-1 combines with J gene TRBJ2-1; 11 bases map to TRBD2. Germline lookup yields CDR1 MGHRA and CDR2 YSYEKL. V trimming: 2 bases; J trimming: 4 bases; junction bases outside the gene matches: 4. The CDR3 is made up of 16 amino acids. The CDR3 sequence: CASSQPTSGGYNEQFF. CDR3 DNA: TGCGCCAGCAGCCAACCAACTAGCGGGGGTTACAATGAGCAGTTCTTC.

This clonotype has ten or more counts. This chain connects TRBV18 to TRBJ1-4; TRBD1 agrees at 7 bases. CDR1 and CDR2 from the germline V gene are KGHSH and LQKENI. After removal of 3 bases from V and 8 bases from J, the junction contained 6 bases not matched to a gene. The CDR3 sequence is 14 residues long. The CDR3 region has the DNA TGTGCCAGCTCACCGGGACAGCAGCGGGAAAAACTGTTTTTT. Protein product: CASSPGQQREKLFF.

This clonotype has only a few counts. This chain uses TRBV27 with TRBJ1-1, with TRBD1 identical over 8 bases. V was pared by 5 bases and J by 10 bases, with 18 bases of the junction left unmatched. The CDR3 spans 16 residues. Per the germline V gene, CDR1 is MNHEY and CDR2 is SMNVEV (reference sequence). CDR3 sequence (DNA): TGTGCCAGCAGTACAACAGGGTACGGACAGGGAAGTCGAGCTTTCTTT. It specifies CASSTTGYGQGSRAFF.

This clonotype was counted ten times or more. The chain recombines TRBV20-1 with TRBJ1-1; D is ambiguous. This CDR3 spans 14 amino acids. V gave up 6 bases and J gave up 1 base, with 15 bases separating them. CDR1 and CDR2 (germline): DFQATT, SNEGSKA (reference sequence). The CDR3 region is CSAYREGWNTEAFF. In DNA, the CDR3 is TGCAGTGCCTATAGGGAGGGATGGAACACTGAAGCTTTCTTT.

This chain joins TRBV4-2 and TRBJ2-1; 8 bases line up with TRBD2. The germline CDR1 and CDR2 sequences are LGHNA and YNFKEQ. The length of the CDR3 is 16 residues. Trimming took 0 bases from V and 2 from J; bases not matched to a gene: 3. In nucleotides, the CDR3 is TGTGCCAGCAGCCAAGACCTAGCGGGTACCTACAATGAGCAGTTCTTC. Protein: CASSQDLAGTYNEQFF.

Ten or more counts support this clonotype. The chain is built from TRBV28 and TRBJ1-1, with 8 positions matching TRBD1. V was clipped by 7 bases and J by 6 bases; unmatched bases: 10. The V gene's germline CDR1 is MDHEN and CDR2 SYDVKM. This CDR3 comprises 14 residues. Here the CDR3 reads CASKNSGTGSEAFF. The DNA for the CDR3 is TGTGCCAGCAAAAACTCCGGGACAGGATCTGAAGCTTTCTTT.